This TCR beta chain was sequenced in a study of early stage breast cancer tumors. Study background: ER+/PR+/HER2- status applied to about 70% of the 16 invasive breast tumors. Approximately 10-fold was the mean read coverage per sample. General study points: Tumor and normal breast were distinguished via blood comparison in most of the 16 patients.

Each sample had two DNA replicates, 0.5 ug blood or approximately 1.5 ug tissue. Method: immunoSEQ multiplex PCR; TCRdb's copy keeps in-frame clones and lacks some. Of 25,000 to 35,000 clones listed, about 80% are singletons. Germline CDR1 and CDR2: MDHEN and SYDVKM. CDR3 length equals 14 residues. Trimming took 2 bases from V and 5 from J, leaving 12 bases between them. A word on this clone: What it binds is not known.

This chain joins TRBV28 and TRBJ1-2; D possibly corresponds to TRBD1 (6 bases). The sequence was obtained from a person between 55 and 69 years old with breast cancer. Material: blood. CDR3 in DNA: TGTGCCAGCAGTTTAAATTCAGGGGTATATGGCTACACCTTC. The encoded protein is CASSLNSGVYGYTF.